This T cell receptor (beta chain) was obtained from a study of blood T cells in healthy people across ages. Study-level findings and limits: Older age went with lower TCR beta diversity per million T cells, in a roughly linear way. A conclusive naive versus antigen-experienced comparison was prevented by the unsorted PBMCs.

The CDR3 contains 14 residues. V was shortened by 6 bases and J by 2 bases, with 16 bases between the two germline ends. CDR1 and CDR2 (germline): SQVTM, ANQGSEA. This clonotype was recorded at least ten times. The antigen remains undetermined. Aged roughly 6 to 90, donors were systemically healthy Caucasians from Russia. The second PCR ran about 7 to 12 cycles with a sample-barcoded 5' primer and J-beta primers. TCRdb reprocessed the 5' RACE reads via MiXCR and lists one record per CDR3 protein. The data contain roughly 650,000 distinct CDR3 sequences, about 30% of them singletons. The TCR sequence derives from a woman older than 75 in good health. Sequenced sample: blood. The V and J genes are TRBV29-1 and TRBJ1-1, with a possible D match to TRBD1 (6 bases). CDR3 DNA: TGCAGCGTGGGTAAGGGGACATACAACACTGAAGCTTTCTTT. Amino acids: CSVGKGTYNTEAFF.